The 3 T cell receptor beta chains listed next were all sequenced from one sample in a study of blood T cell repertoires in COVID-19. Measured with immunoSEQ multiplex PCR; TCRdb has only the in-frame clones, and not every one. The sample yields roughly 200,000 clones, 80% to 90% seen once. Source material: peripheral blood. The receptors derive from a man aged 55 to 70 with acute or convalescent COVID-19.

V usage is TRBV19 and J usage is TRBJ2-5; possibly TRBD2 for D (6 bases). The V gene lost 5 bases and the J gene lost 1 base, with 11 bases spanning the gap. The CDR3 loop spans 14 amino acids. CDR1 is LNHDA, CDR2 SQIVND, per germline (reference sequence). This CDR3 reads CASSGSSAQETQYF. The CDR3 DNA sequence: TGTGCCAGTAGTGGATCTAGCGCCCAAGAGACCCAGTACTTC.

V usage is TRBV4-3 and J usage is TRBJ2-1; 13 bases line up with TRBD2. The CDR3 runs 19 residues. V lost 0 bases to trimming and J lost 4 bases; unmatched junction nucleotides: 9. Germline assignment: CDR1 LGHNA and CDR2 YSLEER. CDR3 sequence reads: CASSQDYSPGLAGYNEQFF. For the CDR3, the DNA is TGCGCCAGCAGCCAAGATTATTCGCCGGGACTAGCGGGATACAATGAGCAGTTCTTC.

V is TRBV28 and J is TRBJ1-6, with 7 bases identical to TRBD1. CDR1 and CDR2 (germline): MDHEN, SYDVKM. CDR3 length: 16 amino acids. With V trimmed by 4 bases and J by 5 bases, 8 bases remained unmatched. The CDR3 sequence: CASSSNRGFDNSPLHF. The CDR3 region has the DNA TGTGCCAGCAGTTCAAACAGGGGATTCGATAATTCACCCCTCCACTTT.